This T cell receptor beta chain was documented in a study of T cells in Graves' hyperthyroidism and ophthalmopathy (dated by TCRdb to between 2018 and 2021). As for the study more broadly: Peripheral blood samples were taken at initial diagnosis, before any treatment was given. For training and testing, the 100 or so patients in the discovery cohort were randomly divided in a 7:3 ratio. In six Graves' hyperthyroidism patients, the study also compared T-cell repertoires from thyroid tissue with T-cell repertoires from blood. Once sampling was done, hyperthyroidism patients were given methimazole at a starting dose of 30 mg daily, whereas ophthalmopathy patients were given high-dose intravenous methylprednisolone. TCR V-J signatures able to tell the groups apart were searched for in a discovery cohort of more than 90 patients, of whom over 40 had Graves' ophthalmopathy and 57 had stable Graves' hyperthyroidism. The paper reports TCR Vbeta CDR3 sequencing of 130 to 150 peripheral blood samples: approximately 43 ophthalmopathy, over 70 hyperthyroidism and approximately 17 progressor patients. Whether ophthalmopathy could be predicted prospectively was tested in an independent validation cohort made up of about 18 hyperthyroidism patients plus 17 patients who later progressed to ophthalmopathy.

Here is what the overall study found, with its caveats: In validation, the model predicted progression to ophthalmopathy a median of about 5.9 months before onset, with around 70% sensitivity and about 75% specificity. Ophthalmopathy was separated from stable hyperthyroidism by a 13 V-J signature model, with over 85% sensitivity and around 81% specificity obtained in cross-validation and 80%/75% obtained in testing. Most expanded thyroid clonotypes (frequency above 0.001) were also found in blood, which suggests that blood repertoires may mirror thyroid immune responses. Sample size was not statistically predetermined, and blinding of investigators to group allocation was not performed.

The CDR3 runs 14 amino acids, cysteine and phenylalanine included. The CDR3 DNA has 42 bases and is translated from base 1. The germline V gene gives CDR1 as SGHTA and CDR2 as FQGNSA. The TCR beta CDR3 regions were amplified from the RNA transcripts. The TCR CDR3 was subjected to a first round of RT-PCR using the HTBI primer set and the Qiagen OneStep RT-PCR kit. A second multiplex PCR round built the libraries, followed by size selection and purification. The libraries were sequenced on an Illumina HiSeq2000 using paired-end 100 bp reads. On the authors' methods: SOAPnuke was used to process the raw data, removing reads that contained adapters or uncalled bases, had a mean Phred below 15, or lacked an exact match to the constant primer or identifier. High-quality paired reads were merged using COPE v1.2.5, and each unique nucleotide sequence was defined as a clonotype. MiTCR v1.1 was used to align the clonotypes against IMGT TRBV, TRBD and TRBJ reference segments. The analysis was restricted to V-J combinations with a frequency above 0.0001, which together covered about 99% of the repertoires. The TCS score was defined as F50 (clonal expansion) divided by E x V (chaos), with BLOSUM62-based TCRdist calculated between CDR3 peptides within each V-J. Welch's t-statistics and random forest reduced fewer than 600 V-J features to some 14, which were used in a naive Bayes classifier (R e1071). TCRdb reran the public reads through fastp at Q25 and MiXCR, keeping productive beta chains. Each CDR3 protein appears once, grouped with its most common genes and DNA. The V and J calls here are based on TCRdb, not the publication. Present in this sample are 150,000 or so distinct CDR3 sequences, approximately 24% of which were seen just once. Clones ranked in the top ten supply more than 65% of the sample.

Hyperthyroidism patients were newly diagnosed, had a disease duration of under 2 months, and were aged 18 to 65 years. The study excluded patients with uncontrolled infections, other autoimmune diseases, pregnancy or lactation. Clinical symptoms, serum thyroxine and TRAb, thyroid ultrasound, and orbital computed tomography formed the basis for the diagnoses. Blood from progressor patients was collected at the time of first diagnosis with hyperthyroidism, before any ophthalmopathy symptoms had appeared. PBMCs were isolated from 10 ml of fresh peripheral blood by Ficoll-Paque density gradient centrifugation. Progressor patients were initially diagnosed with Graves' hyperthyroidism and developed ophthalmopathy during follow-up. Trizol reagent was used to extract total RNA, and RNA quality was then checked on an Agilent 2100 Bioanalyzer. Comment on this clonotype: Its antigen is currently not known. The junction does not match germline at one end; this may be a read error.

Sequenced input: blood. Recombination connected TRBV7-2 to TRBJ2-3; the D call is tentative, TRBD1 or TRBD2, as each matches 5 bases. This TCR was sampled from a woman aged 50 to 60 with Graves' hyperthyroidism that later progressed to Graves' ophthalmopathy. DNA sequence: TGCGCCAGCAGCCCCCGGGGCGACTCCGATACGCAGTATTTT. This is translated as CASSPRGDSDTQYF.